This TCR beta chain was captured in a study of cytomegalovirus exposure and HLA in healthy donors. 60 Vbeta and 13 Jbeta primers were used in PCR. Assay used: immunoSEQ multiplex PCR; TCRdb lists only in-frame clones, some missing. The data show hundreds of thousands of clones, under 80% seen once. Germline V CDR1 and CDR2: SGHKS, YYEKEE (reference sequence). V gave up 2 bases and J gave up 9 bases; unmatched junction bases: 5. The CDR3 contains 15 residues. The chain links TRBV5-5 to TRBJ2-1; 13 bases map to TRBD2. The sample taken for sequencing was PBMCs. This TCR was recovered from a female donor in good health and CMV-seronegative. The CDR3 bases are TGTGCCAGCAGCTTACTAGCGGGAGGGCCAGGTGAGCAGTTCTTC. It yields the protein CASSLLAGGPGEQFF.